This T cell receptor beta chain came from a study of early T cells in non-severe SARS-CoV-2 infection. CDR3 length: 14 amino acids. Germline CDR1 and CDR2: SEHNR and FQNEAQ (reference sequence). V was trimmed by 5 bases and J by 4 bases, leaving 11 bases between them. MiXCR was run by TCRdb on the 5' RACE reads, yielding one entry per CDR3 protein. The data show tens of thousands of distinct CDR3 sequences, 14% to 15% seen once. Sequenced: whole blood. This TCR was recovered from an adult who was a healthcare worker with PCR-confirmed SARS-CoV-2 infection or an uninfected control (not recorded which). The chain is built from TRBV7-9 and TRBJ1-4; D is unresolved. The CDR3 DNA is TGTGCCAGCAGCCCCGGACGGCTTAATGAAAAACTGTTTTTT. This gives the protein CASSPGRLNEKLFF. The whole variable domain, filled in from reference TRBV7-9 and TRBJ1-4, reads DTGVSQNPRHKITKRGQNVTFRCDPISEHNRLYWYRQTLGQGPEFLTYFQNEAQLEKSRLLSDRFSAERPKGSFSTLEIQRTEQGDSAMYLCASSPGRLNEKLFFGSGTQLSVL.